The 26 T cell receptor beta chains given below trace back to one sample, sequenced in a study of cytomegalovirus exposure and HLA in healthy donors (TCRdb year 2017). Libraries were built with the immunoSEQ multiplex PCR assay. The multiplex PCR relied on a mix of 60 forward primers for TCR Vbeta segments and 13 reverse primers for TCR Jbeta segments. TCRdb limited this immuneACCESS table to in-frame rearrangements with V and J called. A share of clones is missing; checked studies link under half to unresolved V genes, and the rest is unexplained. The table for this sample lists hundreds of thousands of clones; roughly 81% of them were counted only once. The ten biggest clones cover 0.24% of the sample. Sequencing was carried out using PBMCs. The receptors were sampled from a girl aged 2-10 years in good health and CMV-seronegative.

The chain employs TRBV19 and TRBJ2-6; possibly TRBD2 for D (6 bases). This CDR3 has 19 amino acids. Trimming left V 1 base short and J 0 bases short, with 16 bases between. Germline V lookup: CDR1 LNHDA, CDR2 SQIVND (reference sequence). For the CDR3, the DNA is TGTGCCAGTAGTATAGGGGGGGTAAGACTCGTCTCTGGGGCCAACGTCCTGACTTTC. Translated, it gives CASSIGGVRLVSGANVLTF.

J is TRBJ2-7 and V is TRBV6-6; a possible D gene is TRBD2 (6 bases). CDR3 length equals 14 residues. Germline V lookup: CDR1 MNHNY, CDR2 SVGAGI (reference sequence). The ends were cut back, 6 bases at V and 4 bases at J, with 16 bases in the middle. CDR3 DNA: TGTGCCAGCAGGCCCGGGAGTTCAGCGTACGAGCAGTACTTC. It is translated as CASRPGSSAYEQYF.

The chain uses TRBV6-5 and TRBJ2-3, with 8 bases lining up with TRBD2. V was pared by 4 bases and J by 5 bases, with 8 bases of the junction left unmatched. Per the germline V gene, CDR1 is MNHEY and CDR2 is SVGAGI. This CDR3 is 15 amino acids long. The CDR3 loop reads CASSFLAGGRDTQYF. The CDR3 DNA reads TGTGCCAGCAGTTTTTTGGCGGGAGGTAGAGATACGCAGTATTTT.

As concerns this clone: This CDR3 fails to terminate in the conserved phenylalanine or tryptophan, so it likely reflects a read error. V gene TRBV7-6 combines with J gene TRBJ1-1; D is perhaps TRBD1 (5 bases). The V gene's germline CDR1 is SGHVS and CDR2 FNYEAQ. The CDR3 totals 16 residues. Trimming stripped 1 base from V and 3 bases from J, with 15 bases between. The CDR3 DNA reads as TGTGCCAGCAGCTTAGGGACCCCGACAGCACACACTGAAGCTTTCTCT. Protein: CASSLGTPTAHTEAFS.

Only one count was recorded for this clone. The chain combines TRBV25-1 with TRBJ2-1; 8 nucleotides agree with TRBD2. CDR1 is MGHDK, CDR2 SYGVNS, per germline. With V trimmed by 3 bases and J by 3 bases, 7 bases remained unmatched. The CDR3 is made up of 16 amino acids. DNA of the CDR3: TGTGCCAGCAGTGATTGGGCGGGAGGCCTCTACAATGAGCAGTTCTTC. Translating it yields CASSDWAGGLYNEQFF.

The rearrangement links TRBV19 to TRBJ2-7; D may be TRBD2 (5 bases). V lost 8 bases and J lost 7, with 21 bases in between. Germline CDR1 and CDR2: LNHDA and SQIVND (reference sequence). The CDR3 is 14 amino acids. CDR3 residues: CASPKRASRFEQYF. The CDR3 DNA reads as TGTGCCAGTCCCAAAAGGGCTAGCCGATTTGAGCAGTACTTC.

The V call is TRBV9, the J call TRBJ2-7; 8 positions match TRBD2. Germline V gene lookup returns CDR1 SGDLS and CDR2 YYNGEE. With V trimmed by 3 bases and J by 7 bases, 9 bases remained unmatched. This CDR3 region has 14 residues. In nucleotides, the CDR3 is TGTGCCAGCAGCGGTGCGGGAGGCTTCGGTGAGCAGTACTTC. Amino acid sequence: CASSGAGGFGEQYF.

This chain links TRBV20-1 with TRBJ1-1; D is unclear. Germline V lookup: CDR1 DFQATT, CDR2 SNEGSKA (reference sequence). The germline V and J ends were trimmed by 7 bases and 0 bases, with 6 bases remaining between them. This CDR3 is 11 amino acids long. The CDR3 region has the DNA TGCAGTGGGCAGATGAACACTGAAGCTTTCTTT. This encodes CSGQMNTEAFF.

The chain couples TRBV5-4 to TRBJ1-1; D is perhaps TRBD1 (6 bases). Germline V gives CDR1 SGHNT, CDR2 YYREEE (reference sequence). The V and J ends lost 5 bases and 5 bases respectively, with 10 bases between them. The CDR3 is 12 residues long. The CDR3 DNA is TGTGCCAGCAGTTCAACAGGGACTGAAGCTTTCTTT. The encoded protein is CASSSTGTEAFF.

V and J are TRBV2 and TRBJ1-3, with TRBD1 matching over 8 bases. Germline CDR1 and CDR2: SNHLY and FYNNEI. This CDR3 contains 14 residues. With 6 bases clipped from V and 7 bases from J, the junction kept 8 bases outside the gene matches. The CDR3 here is CASSADRGRNTIYF. CDR3 nucleotide sequence: TGTGCCAGCAGCGCCGACAGGGGCCGGAACACCATATATTTT. Variable domain in full (rest from reference TRBV2 and TRBJ1-3): EPEVTQTPSHQVTQMGQEVILRCVPISNHLYFYWYRQILGQKVEFLVSFYNNEISEKSEIFDDQFSVERPDGSNFTLKIRSTKLEDSAMYFCASSADRGRNTIYFGEGSWLTVV.

This chain links TRBV5-6 with TRBJ1-2; the D gene is possibly TRBD1 (6 bases). V lost 4 bases and J lost 3, with 13 bases in between. Looked up from germline, CDR1 is SGHDT and CDR2 is YYEEEE. The CDR3 sequence is 14 residues long. The DNA of the CDR3 is TGTGCCAGCAGCCTTCGAGGGGGAGACTATGGCTACACCTTC. The encoded protein is CASSLRGGDYGYTF.

Only a few counts were recorded for this clone. The chain joins TRBV25-1 to TRBJ1-2; D not certain. Germline CDR1 MGHDK, CDR2 SYGVNS. This CDR3 contains 13 residues. The germline V and J ends were trimmed by 4 bases and 8 bases, with 14 bases remaining between them. The CDR3: CASSAAGGKGYTF. For the CDR3, the DNA is TGTGCCAGCAGTGCCGCCGGAGGGAAGGGCTACACCTTC.

V gene TRBV2 combines with J gene TRBJ1-1; a weak D match, TRBD1 (5 bases). CDR1 is SNHLY and CDR2 is FYNNEI in the germline V gene. The V end was cut by 6 bases, the J end by 0 bases, with 23 bases between. The CDR3 sequence is 18 residues long. In nucleotides, the CDR3 is TGTGCCAGCAGCGAACGAGCGCGGACAAGGCTAATGAACACTGAAGCTTTCTTT. This encodes CASSERARTRLMNTEAFF.

The CDR3 region is CASSGTGRRVTEAFF. CDR3 nucleotides: TGCGCCAGCAGCGGGACAGGGAGGCGAGTCACTGAAGCTTTCTTT. The chain couples TRBV5-1 to TRBJ1-1, with 9 bases that match TRBD1. CDR3 length: 15 amino acids. CDR1 is SGHRS, CDR2 YFSETQ, per germline. The V and J ends lost 4 bases and 4 bases, in that order; junction bases with no gene match: 8.

The chain carries TRBV9 and TRBJ2-1; a possible D gene is TRBD2 (6 bases). V lost 3 bases to trimming and J lost 4 bases, with 14 bases between them. CDR1 is SGDLS, CDR2 YYNGEE, per germline. CDR3 size: 15 residues. The DNA for the CDR3 is TGTGCCAGCAGCGCCGGAGCCGGAGGGTACAATGAGCAGTTCTTC. As protein: CASSAGAGGYNEQFF.

The chain has TRBV7-9 and TRBJ2-7; TRBD2 matches 7 bases. CDR1 SEHNR and CDR2 FQNEAQ come from the germline V gene (reference sequence). Trimming at V came to 3 bases and at J to 5 bases, leaving 13 bases not matched to a gene. The CDR3 covers 16 residues. This CDR3 reads CASSFEGGSLSHEQYF. The CDR3 nucleotides are TGTGCCAGCAGCTTCGAGGGCGGGAGTTTATCCCACGAGCAGTACTTC.

As for this clone: At the DNA level, this CDR3 is encoded by other sequences in the same sample as well. The chain combines TRBV6-5 with TRBJ2-1, with TRBD2 matching over 12 bases. This CDR3 has 15 amino acids. V shed 0 bases and J 7 bases; nucleotides not matched to a gene: 1. Germline-derived CDR1 and CDR2 are MNHEY and SVGAGI. In DNA form, the CDR3 reads TGTGCCAGCAGTTACTCGACTAGCGGGAGAAATGAGCAGTTCTTC. Protein: CASSYSTSGRNEQFF.

The V call is TRBV18, the J call TRBJ1-5, with D maybe TRBD1 (6 bases). The CDR3 has 18 amino acids. CDR1 and CDR2 from the germline V gene are KGHSH and LQKENI. The germline V and J ends were trimmed by 6 bases and 0 bases, with 21 bases remaining between them. In nucleotides, the CDR3 is TGTGCCAGCTCGGCCAGCGGTGAGGGGACATATAGCAATCAGCCCCAGCATTTT. Amino acid sequence: CASSASGEGTYSNQPQHF.

J is TRBJ2-7 and V is TRBV5-1; 8 nucleotides line up with TRBD2. The CDR3 has 16 amino acids. After removal of 4 bases from V and 6 bases from J, the junction contained 15 bases not matched to a gene. Germline assignment: CDR1 SGHRS and CDR2 YFSETQ. The CDR3 region is CASSRGGAGVTSEQYF. DNA for the CDR3: TGCGCCAGCAGCCGGGGAGGAGCGGGGGTGACGTCCGAGCAGTACTTC.

The gene calls are TRBV6-1 and TRBJ2-7, with 7 bases identical to TRBD1. Germline values: CDR1 MNHNS, CDR2 SASEGT. J was trimmed by 0 bases and V by 2 bases; bases with no gene match: 4. This CDR3 contains 15 residues. The CDR3, as DNA: TGTGCCAGCAGTGAACCTGGACAGGCCTCCTACGAGCAGTACTTC. Residues: CASSEPGQASYEQYF.

The rearrangement uses TRBV30 and TRBJ1-2, with D maybe TRBD1 (6 bases). This CDR3 is 13 amino acids long. In germline, CDR1 is GTSNPN, CDR2 SVGIG (reference sequence). Trimming shortened V by 3 bases and J by 2 bases, and 10 bases separated the two germline ends. DNA for the CDR3: TGTGCCTGGAGACTAGGACAGAACTATGGCTACACCTTC. It translates to CAWRLGQNYGYTF.

This chain connects TRBV19 to TRBJ2-7; TRBD1 agrees at 10 bases. This CDR3 contains 19 residues. V lost 4 bases to trimming and J lost 2 bases; unmatched junction nucleotides: 17. CDR1 is LNHDA, CDR2 SQIVND, per germline (reference sequence). For the CDR3, the DNA is TGTGCCAGTAGTACTCGTCTCGGGGGTCGGGACAGGGGCACCTACGAGCAGTACTTC. Its protein product is CASSTRLGGRDRGTYEQYF.

J is TRBJ2-6 and V is TRBV6-1; D possibly corresponds to TRBD2 (5 bases). The germline V gene encodes CDR1 MNHNS and CDR2 SASEGT. The V end lost 2 bases, the J end lost 4 bases, and 9 bases lay between the germline ends. CDR3 length equals 15 residues. The CDR3 region is CASSERGSGANVLTF. The CDR3 nucleotides read TGTGCCAGCAGTGAAAGAGGGTCCGGGGCCAACGTCCTGACTTTC.

The count of this clone is one. This rearrangement joins TRBV6-1 to TRBJ2-2; no clear D. Germline V gene data show CDR1 as MNHNS and CDR2 as SASEGT. V was clipped by 6 bases and J by 2 bases, with 13 bases between them. CDR3 length equals 15 residues. The CDR3 bases are TGTGCCAGCAGACTTCACAGCACTAACACCGGGGAGCTGTTTTTT. It translates to CASRLHSTNTGELFF.

As DNA, the CDR3 is TGTGCCAGCAGTGAGAGTGCAGAGACCCAGTACTTC. It encodes CASSESAETQYF. The chain is built from TRBV2 and TRBJ2-5; no clear D gene. Per germline, CDR1 SNHLY and CDR2 FYNNEI. The CDR3 has 12 residues. Trimming stripped 3 bases from V and 4 bases from J, with 6 bases between.

The rearrangement uses TRBV10-3 and TRBJ1-1; possibly TRBD1 for D (6 bases). Trimming removed 10 bases from V and 2 bases from J, with 17 bases in between. Germline assignment: CDR1 ENHRY and CDR2 SYGVKD. The CDR3 extends over 14 amino acids. Here the CDR3 reads CATSPTGFNTEAFF. CDR3 nucleotide sequence: TGTGCCACTTCGCCGACAGGATTTAACACTGAAGCTTTCTTT.